One sample yielded the 17 T cell receptor beta chains listed below, sequenced in a study of CD8 T cells in ankylosing spondylitis. The antigens these receptors bind are not known. Overall study findings and caveats: A TCR beta motif made of several highly homologous variants seemed typical of ankylosing spondylitis blood.

Via MiXCR, TCRdb re-called the 5' RACE reads, giving one row per CDR3 protein. Altogether about 840,000 distinct CDR3 sequences are present, 10% to 15% being singletons, with the ten largest covering just over 0.5%. Specimen: blood, either unsorted or a sorted T cell fraction (not recorded which). These receptors were taken from a male donor with ankylosing spondylitis.

This clonotype came up many times. The chain joins TRBV7-2 to TRBJ2-7; D gene unclear. The CDR3 consists of 13 residues. CDR1 SGHTA and CDR2 FQGNSA come from the germline V gene. Trimming stripped 0 bases from V and 2 bases from J, with 5 bases between. CDR3 nucleotides: TGTGCCAGCAGCTTAGCCCCGGCCTACGAGCAGTACTTC. It encodes CASSLAPAYEQYF.

This chain uses TRBV29-1 with TRBJ2-1; D is possibly TRBD1 (6 bases). The length of the CDR3 is 16 residues. Trimming took 6 bases from V and 6 from J, leaving 24 bases between them. CDR1 is SQVTM, CDR2 ANQGSEA, per germline. CDR3 sequence reads: CSVSLGANRVRNEQFF. Here the CDR3 DNA reads TGCAGCGTATCTTTAGGCGCAAACAGGGTTCGCAATGAGCAGTTCTTC.

On this clonotype itself: The junction does not match germline at one end; this may be a read error. The CDR3, as DNA: TGTGACAGCTCACCCGACCAGCACGCGAGTACGCAGTATTTT. As protein: CDSSPDQHASTQYF. The chain uses TRBV18 and TRBJ2-3; no reliable D call. Looked up from germline, CDR1 is KGHSH and CDR2 is LQKENI. CDR3 length: 14 residues.

The V and J genes are TRBV20-1 and TRBJ2-5, with D perhaps given as TRBD1 or TRBD2 (5 bases each). V shed 5 bases and J shed 4 bases, with 26 bases lying between them. Germline CDR1 reads DFQATT; CDR2 reads SNEGSKA (reference sequence). The CDR3 contains 17 residues. The chain's CDR3 is CSAPLEYGARSVETQYF. In DNA, the CDR3 is TGCAGTGCTCCCCTGGAATACGGGGCGCGGAGTGTAGAGACCCAGTACTTC.

Ten or more counts support this clonotype. The chain couples TRBV15 to TRBJ1-2, with 8 bases matching TRBD1. CDR3 length: 15 residues. The germline CDR1 and CDR2 sequences are LNHNV and YYDKDF (reference sequence). The trim removed 5 bases at V and 4 bases at J, leaving 9 bases unmatched. DNA of the CDR3: TGTGCCACCAGCTCTAAAGGGACAGGCTTCTATGGCTACACCTTC. Its translation: CATSSKGTGFYGYTF. The full variable domain, its missing parts supplied by reference TRBV15 and TRBJ1-2, is DAMVIQNPRYQVTQFGKPVTLSCSQTLNHNVMYWYQQKSSQAPKLLFHYYDKDFNNEADTPDNFQSRRPNTSFCFLDIRSPGLGDTAMYLCATSSKGTGFYGYTFGSGTRLTVV.

The chain recombines TRBV20-1 with TRBJ2-7, with 7 bases aligning to TRBD1. V shed 3 bases and J 5 bases; nucleotides not matched to a gene: 7. CDR1 and CDR2 (germline): DFQATT, SNEGSKA (reference sequence). The CDR3 contains 13 residues. The CDR3 sequence is CSASRQGTHEQYF. CDR3 nucleotide sequence: TGCAGTGCTAGCAGACAGGGAACACACGAGCAGTACTTC.

This clonotype showed up just a few times. The rearrangement links TRBV5-1 to TRBJ2-3, with 11 nucleotides matching TRBD1. The CDR3 sequence is 17 residues long. Losses at the gene ends were 0 bases for V and 5 bases for J; bases not matched to a gene: 8. The germline gives CDR1 SGHRS, CDR2 YFSETQ. The CDR3 region is CASSLEADRGRRDTQYF. The DNA of the CDR3 is TGCGCCAGCAGCTTGGAGGCGGACAGGGGGCGGAGAGATACGCAGTATTTT.

This chain uses TRBV18 with TRBJ1-5; a weak D match, TRBD1 (6 bases). This CDR3 has 14 residues. The V end lost 0 bases, the J end lost 9 bases, and 12 bases lay between the germline ends. CDR1 is KGHSH and CDR2 is LQKENI in the germline V gene. The CDR3 DNA is TGTGCCAGCTCACCACCGAGCGGGACATCGCCCCAGCATTTT. This gives the protein CASSPPSGTSPQHF.

The V call is TRBV9, the J call TRBJ1-5, with D tentatively TRBD1 (5 bases). The germline CDR1 and CDR2 sequences are SGDLS and YYNGEE. This CDR3 has 15 residues. V lost 3 bases and J lost 3, with 13 bases in between. The CDR3, as DNA: TGTGCCAGCAGCGGGGGTCGGGGGGACAATCAGCCCCAGCATTTT. Translation: CASSGGRGDNQPQHF.

The V call is TRBV4-3, the J call TRBJ1-2; the D gene is possibly TRBD1 (6 bases). The CDR3 consists of 15 residues. The germline V and J ends were trimmed by 2 bases and 4 bases, with 14 bases remaining between them. Germline V gene lookup returns CDR1 LGHNA and CDR2 YSLEER. The CDR3 loop is CASSQSAARGYGYTF. CDR3 DNA sequence: TGCGCCAGCAGCCAATCAGCGGCCAGGGGCTATGGCTACACCTTC.

In its sample, this clonotype was seen a few times. J is TRBJ2-5 and V is TRBV20-1; the D gene could be TRBD1 or TRBD2 (5 bases each). Trimming took off 4 bases at V and 1 base at J, with 13 bases between the two ends. CDR1 is DFQATT and CDR2 is SNEGSKA in the germline V gene (reference sequence). CDR3 size: 14 residues. The CDR3 DNA sequence: TGCAGTGCTAAGATGGCCGGGGCCCAAGAGACCCAGTACTTC. It translates to CSAKMAGAQETQYF.

This clonotype was seen only a few times. This chain links TRBV10-3 with TRBJ2-7, with 8 positions matching TRBD1. This CDR3 is 14 amino acids long. The germline V gene encodes CDR1 ENHRY and CDR2 SYGVKD. The ends lost 4 bases at V and 2 bases at J; junction bases unmatched: 4. CDR3 sequence: CAISGAGQAYEQYF. Written as DNA, the CDR3 is TGTGCCATCAGTGGCGCGGGACAGGCCTACGAGCAGTACTTC.

This CDR3 reads CSAPPTGTYEQYF. The CDR3 bases are TGCAGTGCTCCCCCGACGGGTACCTACGAGCAGTACTTC. This chain links TRBV20-1 with TRBJ2-7, with unresolved D. V was shortened by 5 bases and J by 2 bases, with 13 bases between the two germline ends. This CDR3 region has 13 residues. Germline V gives CDR1 DFQATT, CDR2 SNEGSKA (reference sequence).

The rearrangement uses TRBV6-2 or TRBV6-3 and TRBJ2-7; the match to TRBD1 covers 8 bases. Trimming cost V 9 bases and J 5 bases; bases outside gene matches: 12. This CDR3 has 14 amino acids. Germline V gives CDR1 MNHEY, CDR2 SVGEGT. CDR3 in DNA: TGTGCCAGTACGGACCCGACAGGGGTCGACGAGCAGTACTTC. As protein: CASTDPTGVDEQYF.

There are a few counts of this clonotype. The rearrangement links TRBV5-1 to TRBJ2-7; 7 positions match TRBD1. V shed 0 bases, J shed 0 bases, and the junction held 3 bases outside the gene matches. From germline, CDR1 is SGHRS and CDR2 YFSETQ. This CDR3 contains 15 residues. Here the CDR3 DNA reads TGCGCCAGCAGCTTGGAATGGACAGGCTCCTACGAGCAGTACTTC. Translated: CASSLEWTGSYEQYF.

In this sample, this clonotype turned up many times. The rearrangement joins TRBV4-3 to TRBJ1-1; the D is unclear. CDR3 length: 14 residues. V was trimmed by 4 bases and J by 2 bases, leaving 11 bases between them. CDR1 and CDR2 (germline): LGHNA, YSLEER. Written as DNA, the CDR3 is TGCGCCAGCAGCCTCGTATTGGAAAACACTGAAGCTTTCTTT. It is translated as CASSLVLENTEAFF.

This clonotype was seen a few times. V is TRBV20-1 and J is TRBJ2-7, with 7 nucleotides matching TRBD2. This CDR3 is built from 13 residues. With 6 bases clipped from V and 0 bases from J, the junction kept 5 bases outside the gene matches. The germline CDR1 and CDR2 sequences are DFQATT and SNEGSKA (reference sequence). The CDR3 is CSAVGTTSYEQYF. CDR3 in DNA: TGCAGTGCCGTCGGGACTACCTCCTACGAGCAGTACTTC.